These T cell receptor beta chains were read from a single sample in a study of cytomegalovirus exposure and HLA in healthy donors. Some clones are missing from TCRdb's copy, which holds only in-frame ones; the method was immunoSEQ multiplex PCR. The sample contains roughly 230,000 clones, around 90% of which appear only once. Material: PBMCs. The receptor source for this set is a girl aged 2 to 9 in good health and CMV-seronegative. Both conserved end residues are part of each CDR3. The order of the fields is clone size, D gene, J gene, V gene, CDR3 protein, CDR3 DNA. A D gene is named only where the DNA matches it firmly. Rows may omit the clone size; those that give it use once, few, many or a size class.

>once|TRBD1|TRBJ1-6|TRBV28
CASSTDRGKSSYNSPLHF
TGTGCCAGCAGCACCGACAGGGGAAAGAGCTCCTATAATTCACCCCTCCACTTT
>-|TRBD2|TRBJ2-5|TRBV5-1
CASSLAGGSQETQYF
TGCGCCAGCAGCTTGGCGGGGGGTTCCCAAGAGACCCAGTACTTC
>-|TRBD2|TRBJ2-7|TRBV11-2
CASSLVGLAGGPDYEQYF
TGTGCCAGCAGCTTAGTTGGACTAGCGGGAGGGCCCGACTACGAGCAGTACTTC
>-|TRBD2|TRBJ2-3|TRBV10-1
CASSDSTGGTDTQYF
TGCGCCAGCAGTGACTCCACGGGGGGTACAGATACGCAGTATTTT
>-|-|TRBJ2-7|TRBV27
CASSLSISYEQYF
TGTGCCAGCAGTTTATCCATCTCCTACGAGCAGTACTTC
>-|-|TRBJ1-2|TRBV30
CAWSVAGGYGYTF
TGTGCCTGGAGTGTTGCGGGGGGCTATGGCTACACCTTC
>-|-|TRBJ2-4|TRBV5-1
CASSSEDIQYF
TGCGCCAGCAGCTCAGAGGACATTCAGTACTTC
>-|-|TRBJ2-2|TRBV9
CASRDSTGATGELFF
TGTGCCAGCAGAGACTCGACAGGAGCCACCGGGGAGCTGTTTTTT
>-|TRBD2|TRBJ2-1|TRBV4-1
CASSPVGGISSYNEQFF
TGCGCCAGCAGCCCCGTGGGGGGGATTAGCTCCTACAATGAGCAGTTCTTC
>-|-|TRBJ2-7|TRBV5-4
CASSLAEVASYEQYF
TGTGCCAGCAGCTTGGCGGAGGTTGCCTCCTACGAGCAGTACTTC
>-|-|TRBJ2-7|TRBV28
CASRISYEQYF
TGTGCCAGCAGAATTTCATACGAGCAGTACTTC
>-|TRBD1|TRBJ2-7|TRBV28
CASSRTGGSYEQYF
TGTGCCAGCAGCCGGACAGGGGGCTCCTACGAGCAGTACTTC
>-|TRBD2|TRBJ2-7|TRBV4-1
CASSLLVGLAGVNEQYF
TGCGCCAGCAGTCTCTTGGTGGGACTAGCGGGAGTTAACGAGCAGTACTTC
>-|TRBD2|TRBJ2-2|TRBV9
CASRTLAAGNGELFF
TGTGCCAGCAGGACACTAGCGGCGGGTAACGGGGAGCTGTTTTTT
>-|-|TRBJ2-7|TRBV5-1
CASSFTADSYEQYF
TGCGCCAGCAGCTTCACAGCCGACTCCTACGAGCAGTACTTC
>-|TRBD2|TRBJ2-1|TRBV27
CASSLLAGAYNEQFF
TGTGCCAGCAGTTTATTAGCGGGGGCCTACAATGAGCAGTTCTTC
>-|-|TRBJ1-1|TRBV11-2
CASSLGQKPEAFF
TGTGCCAGCAGCTTAGGACAAAAGCCGGAAGCTTTCTTT
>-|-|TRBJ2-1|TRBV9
CASSALGGVNEQFF
TGTGCCAGCAGCGCCCTAGGGGGAGTGAATGAGCAGTTCTTC
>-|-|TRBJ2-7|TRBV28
CASAEIRGDFGHEQYF
TGTGCCAGCGCGGAAATCAGGGGGGACTTTGGCCACGAGCAGTACTTC
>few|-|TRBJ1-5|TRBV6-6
CASSWSGENQPQHF
TGTGCCAGCAGTTGGTCAGGGGAAAATCAGCCCCAGCATTTT
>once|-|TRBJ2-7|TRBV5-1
CASSRGASYEQYF
TGCGCCAGCAGCCGGGGGGCCTCCTACGAGCAGTACTTC
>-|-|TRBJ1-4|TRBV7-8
CASSLMTATNEKLFF
TGTGCCAGCAGCTTAATGACTGCAACTAATGAAAAACTGTTTTTT
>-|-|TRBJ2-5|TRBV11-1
CASSLDRAETQYF
TGTGCCAGCAGCTTAGACAGGGCAGAGACCCAGTACTTC
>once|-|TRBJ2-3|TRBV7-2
CASSLEPASTDTQYF
TGTGCCAGCAGCTTAGAACCAGCGAGCACAGATACGCAGTATTTT
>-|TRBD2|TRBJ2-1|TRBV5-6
CASSSGLAGMHNEQFF
TGTGCCAGCAGCTCAGGACTAGCGGGGATGCACAATGAGCAGTTCTTC
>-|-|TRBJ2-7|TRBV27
CASSLSPVPPYEQYF
TGTGCCAGCAGTTTAAGCCCTGTTCCCCCCTACGAGCAGTACTTC
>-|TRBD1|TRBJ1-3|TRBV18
CASSRTGSGDTIYF
TGTGCCAGCTCACGGACAGGGTCAGGGGACACCATATATTTT
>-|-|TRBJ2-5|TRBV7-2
CASSPLGHPETQYF
TGTGCCAGCAGCCCCTTGGGACATCCAGAGACCCAGTACTTC
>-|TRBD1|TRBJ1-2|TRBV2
CASSEGWDSLGYTF
TGTGCCAGCAGTGAAGGGTGGGACAGTCTTGGCTACACCTTC
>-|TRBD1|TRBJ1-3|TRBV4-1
CASSHLGAGGQGTIYF
TGCGCCAGCAGCCACCTAGGAGCAGGGGGCCAGGGCACCATATATTTT
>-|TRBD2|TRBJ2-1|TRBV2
CASSFPLGRGEQFF
TGTGCCAGCAGTTTCCCTTTGGGGCGGGGGGAGCAGTTCTTC
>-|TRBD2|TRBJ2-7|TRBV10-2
CASSDGGGKFGHEQYF
TGCGCCAGCAGTGACGGGGGGGGAAAGTTCGGTCACGAGCAGTACTTC
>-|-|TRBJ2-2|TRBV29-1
CSTAAGTRELFF
TGCAGCACGGCAGCGGGCACCAGGGAGCTGTTTTTT
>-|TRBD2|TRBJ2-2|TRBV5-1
CASSSNLLAGGVNTGELFF
TGCGCCAGCAGCTCGAACCTACTAGCGGGGGGCGTTAACACCGGGGAGCTGTTTTTT
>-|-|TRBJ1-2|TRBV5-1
CASSLEQGGVHGYTF
TGCGCCAGCAGCTTGGAGCAGGGCGGTGTGCATGGCTACACCTTC
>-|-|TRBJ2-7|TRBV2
CASSEWQGSYEQYF
TGTGCCAGCAGTGAGTGGCAGGGATCCTACGAGCAGTACTTC
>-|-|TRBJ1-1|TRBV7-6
CASSLSGGREAFF
TGTGCCAGCAGCTTATCGGGGGGCCGGGAAGCTTTCTTT
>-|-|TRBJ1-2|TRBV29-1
CSVAGDNYGYTF
TGCAGCGTTGCAGGGGATAACTATGGCTACACCTTC
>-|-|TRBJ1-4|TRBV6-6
CASEGDHEKLFF
TGTGCCAGCGAAGGGGATCATGAAAAACTGTTTTTT
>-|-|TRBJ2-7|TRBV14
CASSQSHYEQYF
TGTGCCAGCAGCCAATCCCACTACGAGCAGTACTTC
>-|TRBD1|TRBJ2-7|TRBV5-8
CASRWDRALVGSYEQHF
TGTGCCAGCAGGTGGGACAGGGCCCTCGTGGGCTCCTACGAGCAGCACTTC
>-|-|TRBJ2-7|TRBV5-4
CATRDGGPISEQYF
TGTGCCACCAGGGACGGGGGACCTATTTCCGAGCAGTACTTC
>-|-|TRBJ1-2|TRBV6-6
CASIQGLNYGYTF
TGTGCCAGCATCCAGGGTCTAAACTATGGCTACACCTTC
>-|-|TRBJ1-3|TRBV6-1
CASSGQSGNTIYF
TGTGCCAGCAGTGGACAGTCTGGAAACACCATATATTTT
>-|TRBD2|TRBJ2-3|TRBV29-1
CSVEASGSWNTQYF
TGCAGCGTTGAAGCTAGCGGGAGTTGGAATACGCAGTATTTT
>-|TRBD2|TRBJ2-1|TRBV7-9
CASSLTQLAGESEQFF
TGTGCCAGCAGCTTAACCCAACTAGCGGGAGAGAGTGAGCAGTTCTTC
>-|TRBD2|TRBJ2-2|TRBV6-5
CASKTGGVVTGELFF
TGTGCCAGCAAAACGGGGGGGGTAGTCACCGGGGAGCTGTTTTTT
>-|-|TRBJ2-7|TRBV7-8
CASSPRVQEMTAGGEQYF
TGTGCCAGCAGCCCTCGCGTGCAGGAGATGACGGCCGGGGGCGAGCAGTACTTC
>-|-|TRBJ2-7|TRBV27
CASSLRGHEQYF
TGTGCCAGCAGTTTAAGGGGCCACGAGCAGTACTTC
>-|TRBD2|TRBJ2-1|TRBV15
CATSSRRLLAGDYNEQFF
TGTGCCACCAGCTCCCGCCGACTATTAGCGGGGGACTACAATGAGCAGTTCTTC
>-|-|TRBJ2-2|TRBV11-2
CASSPVARHGTGELFF
TGTGCCAGCAGCCCGGTGGCCCGACACGGCACCGGGGAGCTGTTTTTT
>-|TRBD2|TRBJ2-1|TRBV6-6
CASSSYLAGDYNEQFF
TGTGCCAGCAGCTCTTACCTAGCGGGGGATTACAATGAGCAGTTCTTC